The 23 T cell receptor beta chains below were found in one sample sequenced in a study of cytomegalovirus exposure and HLA in healthy donors. Amplification used 60 Vbeta primers and 13 Jbeta primers. TCRdb keeps only in-frame clones here, not all; method: immunoSEQ multiplex PCR. The sample carries about 43,000 clones, over 70% recorded once. Sequencing was performed on PBMCs. The receptors originated from a man aged 50 or older in good health and CMV-seronegative.

This clone was picked up one time. J is TRBJ1-2 and V is TRBV14; 7 nucleotides align to TRBD1. With 5 bases clipped from V and 1 base from J, the junction kept 7 bases outside the gene matches. The germline gives CDR1 SGHDN, CDR2 FVKESK. CDR3 size: 15 residues. The CDR3 DNA reads as TGTGCCAGCAGCAGTCGACAGGGCCTTAACTATGGCTACACCTTC. Residues: CASSSRQGLNYGYTF. The full variable domain, its missing parts supplied by reference TRBV14 and TRBJ1-2, is EAGVTQFPSHSVIEKGQTVTLRCDPISGHDNLYWYRRVMGKEIKFLLHFVKESKQDESGMPNNRFLAERTGGTYSTLKVQPAELEDSGVYFCASSSRQGLNYGYTFGSGTRLTVV.

CDR3 region: CASNPRGGLNYGYTF. The CDR3 coding sequence is TGTGCCAGCAACCCAAGAGGCGGACTTAACTATGGCTACACCTTC. V usage is TRBV27 and J usage is TRBJ1-2; D not certain. The V gene's germline CDR1 is MNHEY and CDR2 SMNVEV (reference sequence). V gave up 7 bases and J gave up 1 base, with 16 bases separating them. This CDR3 region has 15 residues.

J is TRBJ2-7 and V is TRBV4-2; a possible D gene is TRBD2 (6 bases). Trimming cost V 2 bases and J 5 bases, with 13 bases left between them. CDR3 length: 14 amino acids. Germline V gene data show CDR1 as LGHNA and CDR2 as YNFKEQ. As DNA, the CDR3 is TGTGCCAGCAGCCAAAGGGATCCTAGCGACGAGCAGTACTTC. Encoded protein: CASSQRDPSDEQYF.

This chain joins TRBV7-2 and TRBJ2-5; D is undetermined. Trimming took 1 base from V and 3 from J, leaving 12 bases between them. Germline CDR1 and CDR2: SGHTA and FQGNSA. The CDR3 spans 15 residues. The CDR3 loop is CASSLGVGREETQYF. The DNA for the CDR3 is TGTGCCAGCAGCTTAGGGGTAGGCCGGGAAGAGACCCAGTACTTC.

CDR3: CASSHTGTFSGADTDTQYF. CDR3 DNA: TGCGCCAGCAGCCACACGGGGACCTTTAGCGGGGCCGACACAGATACGCAGTATTTT. J is TRBJ2-3 and V is TRBV4-1; 8 nucleotides match TRBD2. Germline lookup yields CDR1 MGHRA and CDR2 YSYEKL. The CDR3 covers 19 residues. Trimming took 3 bases from V and 2 from J; bases not matched to a gene: 16.

This clone was picked up one time. The chain carries TRBV5-6 and TRBJ1-2, with 7 positions matching TRBD1. The CDR3 is made up of 15 amino acids. V lost 2 bases to trimming and J lost 6 bases; unmatched junction nucleotides: 10. The germline V gene encodes CDR1 SGHDT and CDR2 YYEEEE. The CDR3 region is CASSFPGQVYDGYTF. The CDR3, as DNA: TGTGCCAGCAGCTTCCCCGGACAGGTCTATGATGGCTACACCTTC.

Turning to this clone: This sample includes further DNA sequences coding for the same CDR3. The chain couples TRBV28 to TRBJ2-7; 7 bases align to TRBD2. V gave up 6 bases and J gave up 2 bases; unmatched junction bases: 1. Germline CDR1 MDHEN, CDR2 SYDVKM. This CDR3 is 12 amino acids long. In DNA, the CDR3 is TGTGCCAGCAGAGGACTAGCCTACGAGCAGTACTTC. Protein product: CASRGLAYEQYF.

The V and J genes are TRBV19 and TRBJ2-7, with 8 bases fitting TRBD2. The CDR3 contains 13 residues. Per germline, CDR1 LNHDA and CDR2 SQIVND (reference sequence). The J segment lost 5 bases and the V segment lost 4 bases, leaving 4 bases of the junction unmatched. The CDR3 reads CASSTRGGNEQYF. The CDR3 bases are TGTGCCAGTAGTACCCGGGGGGGGAACGAGCAGTACTTC.

Regarding this clone: Other DNA sequences in the same sample also yield this CDR3. The chain recombines TRBV18 with TRBJ1-2; D ambiguous. Germline V CDR1 and CDR2: KGHSH, LQKENI. The V end was cut by 2 bases, the J end by 3 bases, with 4 bases between. The CDR3 covers 12 residues. In DNA, the CDR3 is TGTGCCAGCTCACCAGCGGACTATGGCTACACCTTC. It codes for CASSPADYGYTF.

The chain joins TRBV9 to TRBJ1-3; the D gene is possibly TRBD1 (6 bases). Looked up from germline, CDR1 is SGDLS and CDR2 is YYNGEE. CDR3 length: 15 amino acids. The V gene lost 3 bases and the J gene lost 2 bases, with 12 bases spanning the gap. CDR3 sequence (DNA): TGTGCCAGCAGCGGGGGACATGGCGCTGGAAACACCATATATTTT. This codes for CASSGGHGAGNTIYF.

V usage is TRBV5-1 and J usage is TRBJ2-2; 10 nucleotides line up with TRBD1. The CDR3 length is 15 residues. Germline lookup yields CDR1 SGHRS and CDR2 YFSETQ. V was pared by 2 bases and J by 7 bases, with 5 bases of the junction left unmatched. The CDR3 here is CASSLGTGVIGELFF. The CDR3 nucleotides are TGCGCCAGCAGCTTAGGGACAGGGGTGATCGGGGAGCTGTTTTTT.

V gene TRBV5-1 combines with J gene TRBJ2-1; TRBD2 agrees at 7 bases. V was pared by 0 bases and J by 5 bases, with 5 bases of the junction left unmatched. CDR3 length: 15 amino acids. Germline-derived CDR1 and CDR2 are SGHRS and YFSETQ. Written as DNA, the CDR3 is TGCGCCAGCAGCTTGGAATCTAGCGGCCACAATGAGCAGTTCTTC. Amino acids: CASSLESSGHNEQFF.

Note on this clone: The junction shows a germline mismatch at one end, possibly a read error. This chain joins TRBV7-9 and TRBJ2-1, with 11 bases fitting TRBD2. The CDR3 has 17 residues. The germline V gene has CDR1 SEHNR and CDR2 FQNEAQ (reference sequence). CDR3 amino acids: CSSKDMLAGGLKEAQFF. The CDR3, as DNA: TGTTCCAGCAAGGACATGCTAGCGGGGGGATTAAAAGAGGCCCAGTTCTTC.

The chain is built from TRBV5-4 and TRBJ2-7; 10 bases are shared with TRBD2. The CDR3 length is 16 residues. J lost 4 bases, V lost 4 bases, and 11 bases had no gene match. Germline assignment: CDR1 SGHNT and CDR2 YYREEE (reference sequence). The CDR3 sequence is CASSPLPTSGIYEQYF. The DNA for the CDR3 is TGTGCCAGCAGCCCGCTCCCCACTAGCGGGATTTACGAGCAGTACTTC.

The chain employs TRBV7-9 and TRBJ1-3; 7 bases are a match to TRBD1. The germline gives CDR1 SEHNR, CDR2 FQNEAQ (reference sequence). This CDR3 has 13 residues. Trimming took 2 bases from V and 8 from J; bases not matched to a gene: 3. CDR3 in amino acids: CASSLRQGYTIYF. The CDR3 DNA sequence: TGTGCCAGCAGCTTAAGACAGGGCTACACCATATATTTT.

The chain uses TRBV19 and TRBJ2-6, with D possibly matching TRBD1 (5 bases). V was cut by 4 bases and J by 1 base, with 8 bases left in between. The CDR3 loop spans 15 amino acids. Germline CDR1 is LNHDA and CDR2 is SQIVND (reference sequence). CDR3 nucleotides: TGTGCCAGTAGTAACAGGAAATCTGGGGCCAACGTCCTGACTTTC. Amino acid sequence: CASSNRKSGANVLTF.

The V call is TRBV30, the J call TRBJ1-4; weak D call: TRBD1 (5 bases). This CDR3 region has 15 residues. CDR1 GTSNPN and CDR2 SVGIG come from the germline V gene (reference sequence). V was clipped by 2 bases and J by 7 bases, with 17 bases between them. The CDR3: CAWSLPGTGGEKLFF. CDR3 nucleotide sequence: TGTGCCTGGAGTCTACCAGGGACTGGGGGTGAAAAACTGTTTTTT.

This clone turned up a few times. The V gene is TRBV9, the J gene TRBJ2-7, with D maybe TRBD2 (6 bases). The CDR3 spans 14 residues. Germline CDR1 is SGDLS and CDR2 is YYNGEE. Between the trimmed V and J ends, which lost 0 bases and 2 bases, there was a span of 9 bases. The CDR3 here is CASSVGTTAYEQYF. The CDR3 DNA sequence: TGTGCCAGCAGCGTAGGGACTACTGCCTACGAGCAGTACTTC.

About this clone: This sample includes further DNA sequences coding for the same CDR3. The V gene is TRBV9, the J gene TRBJ2-1, with 11 positions matching TRBD1. CDR1 SGDLS and CDR2 YYNGEE come from the germline V gene. The CDR3 consists of 15 residues. With 2 bases clipped from V and 6 bases from J, the junction kept 4 bases outside the gene matches. CDR3 loop: CASSVGGTGGNEQFF. In nucleotides, the CDR3 is TGTGCCAGCAGCGTGGGGGGGACAGGGGGCAATGAGCAGTTCTTC.

The gene calls are TRBV4-3 and TRBJ1-2; D is ambiguous. The V and J ends lost 4 bases and 7 bases respectively, with 19 bases between them. The CDR3 spans 15 residues. Germline V gene lookup returns CDR1 LGHNA and CDR2 YSLEER. DNA for the CDR3: TGCGCCAGCAGCCTAGGAGGTGCGGGCGCGGTTGGCTACACCTTC. It encodes CASSLGGAGAVGYTF.

V and J are TRBV5-1 and TRBJ2-7; perhaps TRBD1 as D (6 bases). V was shortened by 10 bases and J by 1 base, with 18 bases between the two germline ends. There are 14 residues in the CDR3. Looked up from germline, CDR1 is SGHRS and CDR2 is YFSETQ. The CDR3, as DNA: TGCGCCCGACCTTGGCCAGGGGCGTCCTACGAGCAGTACTTC. Translating gives CARPWPGASYEQYF.

The V and J genes are TRBV2 and TRBJ1-1; 8 nucleotides match TRBD1. Germline CDR1 SNHLY, CDR2 FYNNEI. The CDR3 length is 16 residues. The J segment lost 7 bases and the V segment lost 4 bases, leaving 14 bases of the junction unmatched. CDR3 sequence: CASSGFRDRLPFEAFF. The CDR3 region has the DNA TGTGCCAGCAGTGGGTTTAGGGACAGGCTACCGTTTGAAGCTTTCTTT.

V is TRBV6-5 and J is TRBJ1-2; 8 bases align to TRBD1. The CDR3 sequence is 16 residues long. With V trimmed by 4 bases and J by 1 base, 8 bases remained unmatched. Germline lookup yields CDR1 MNHEY and CDR2 SVGAGI. For the CDR3, the DNA is TGTGCCAGCAGTTCGACCCGGACAGGGCTTAACTATGGCTACACCTTC. It translates to CASSSTRTGLNYGYTF.